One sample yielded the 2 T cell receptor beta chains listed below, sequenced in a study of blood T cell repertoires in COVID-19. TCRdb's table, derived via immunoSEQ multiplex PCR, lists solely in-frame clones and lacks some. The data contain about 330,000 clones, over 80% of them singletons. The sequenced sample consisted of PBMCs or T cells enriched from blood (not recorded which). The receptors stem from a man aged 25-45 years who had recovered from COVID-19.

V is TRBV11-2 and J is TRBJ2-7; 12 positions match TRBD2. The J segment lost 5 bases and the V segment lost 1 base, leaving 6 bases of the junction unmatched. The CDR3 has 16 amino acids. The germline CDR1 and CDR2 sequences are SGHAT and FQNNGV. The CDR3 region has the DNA TGTGCCAGCAGCTTAGGGGGACTAGCGGGCCTAGACGAGCAGTACTTC. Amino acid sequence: CASSLGGLAGLDEQYF.

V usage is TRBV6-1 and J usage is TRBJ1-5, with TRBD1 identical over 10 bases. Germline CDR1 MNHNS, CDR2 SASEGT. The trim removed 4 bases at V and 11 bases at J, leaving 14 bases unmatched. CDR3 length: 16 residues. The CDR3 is CASSVRDRGPPVAQHF. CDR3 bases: TGTGCCAGCAGTGTCCGGGACAGGGGTCCCCCGGTAGCCCAGCATTTT.